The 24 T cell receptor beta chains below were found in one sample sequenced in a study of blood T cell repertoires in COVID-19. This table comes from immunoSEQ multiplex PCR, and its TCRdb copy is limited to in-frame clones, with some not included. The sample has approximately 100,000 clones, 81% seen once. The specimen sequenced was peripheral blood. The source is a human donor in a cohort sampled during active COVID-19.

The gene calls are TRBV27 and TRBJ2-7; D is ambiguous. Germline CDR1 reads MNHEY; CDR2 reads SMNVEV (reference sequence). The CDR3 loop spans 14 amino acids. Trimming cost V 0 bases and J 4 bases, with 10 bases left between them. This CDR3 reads CASSLSGTPYEQYF. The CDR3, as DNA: TGTGCCAGCAGTTTATCGGGCACTCCATACGAGCAGTACTTC.

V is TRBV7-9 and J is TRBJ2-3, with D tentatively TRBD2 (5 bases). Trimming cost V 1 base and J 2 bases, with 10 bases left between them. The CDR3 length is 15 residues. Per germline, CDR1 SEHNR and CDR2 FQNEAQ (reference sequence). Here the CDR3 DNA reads TGTGCCAGCAGCTTAGTGAGCGGACTCACAGATACGCAGTATTTT. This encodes CASSLVSGLTDTQYF.

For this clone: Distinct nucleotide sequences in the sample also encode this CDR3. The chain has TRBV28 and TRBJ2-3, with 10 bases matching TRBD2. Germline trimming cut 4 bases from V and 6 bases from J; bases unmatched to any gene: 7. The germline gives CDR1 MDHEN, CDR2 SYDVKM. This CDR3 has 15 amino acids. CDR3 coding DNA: TGTGCCAGCAGTTCGGCTAGCGGGAGCGGGGATACGCAGTATTTT. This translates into CASSSASGSGDTQYF.

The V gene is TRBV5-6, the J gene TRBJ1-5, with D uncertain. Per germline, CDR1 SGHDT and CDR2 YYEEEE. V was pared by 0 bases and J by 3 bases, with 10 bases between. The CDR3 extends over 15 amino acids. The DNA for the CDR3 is TGTGCCAGCAGCTTGGGGTGGCCAGTCAATCAGCCCCAGCATTTT. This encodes CASSLGWPVNQPQHF.

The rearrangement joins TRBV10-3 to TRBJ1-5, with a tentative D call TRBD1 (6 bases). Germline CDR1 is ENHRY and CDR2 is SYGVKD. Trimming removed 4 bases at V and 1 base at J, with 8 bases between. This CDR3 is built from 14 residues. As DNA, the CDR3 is TGTGCCATCAGTGGACAGGAAAGCAATCAGCCCCAGCATTTT. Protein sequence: CAISGQESNQPQHF.

CDR3 sequence (DNA): TGTGCCAGCAGTCGGGACAGGGTTCAGCCCCAGCATTTT. Amino acid sequence: CASSRDRVQPQHF. The V and J genes are TRBV6-2 or TRBV6-3 and TRBJ1-5; 9 nucleotides agree with TRBD1. This CDR3 comprises 13 residues. Germline assignment: CDR1 MNHEY and CDR2 SVGEGT. V shed 5 bases, J shed 6 bases, and the junction held 2 bases outside the gene matches.

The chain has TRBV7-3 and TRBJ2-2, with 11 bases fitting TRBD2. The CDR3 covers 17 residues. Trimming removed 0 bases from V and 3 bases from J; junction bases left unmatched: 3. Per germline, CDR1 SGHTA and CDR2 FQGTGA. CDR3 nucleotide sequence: TGTGCCAGCAGCTTAACTCAGACTAGCGGGGACACCGGGGAGCTGTTTTTT. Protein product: CASSLTQTSGDTGELFF.

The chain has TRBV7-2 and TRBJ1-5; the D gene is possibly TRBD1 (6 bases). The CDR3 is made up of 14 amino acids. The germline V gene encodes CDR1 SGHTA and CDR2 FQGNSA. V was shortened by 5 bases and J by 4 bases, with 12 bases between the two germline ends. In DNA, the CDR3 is TGTGCCAGCAGCATACAGGGTGGGAATCAGCCCCAGCATTTT. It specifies CASSIQGGNQPQHF.

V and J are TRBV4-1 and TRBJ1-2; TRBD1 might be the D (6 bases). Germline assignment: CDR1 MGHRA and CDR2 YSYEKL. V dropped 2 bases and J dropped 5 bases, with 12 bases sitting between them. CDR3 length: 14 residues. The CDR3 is CASSQPDRLYGYTF. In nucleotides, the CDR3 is TGCGCCAGCAGCCAACCAGACAGGCTATATGGCTACACCTTC.

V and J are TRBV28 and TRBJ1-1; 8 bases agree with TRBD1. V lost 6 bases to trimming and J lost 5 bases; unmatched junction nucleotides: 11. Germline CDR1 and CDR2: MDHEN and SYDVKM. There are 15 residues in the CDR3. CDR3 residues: CASSLRGPMGTEAFF. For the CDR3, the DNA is TGTGCCAGCAGCCTCAGGGGGCCCATGGGGACTGAAGCTTTCTTT.

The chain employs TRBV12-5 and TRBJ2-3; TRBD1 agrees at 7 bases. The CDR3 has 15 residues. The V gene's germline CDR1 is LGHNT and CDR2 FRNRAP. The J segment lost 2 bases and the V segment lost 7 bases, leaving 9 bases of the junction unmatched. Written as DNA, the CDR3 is TGTGCTAGTGACAACGGACAGGTGATCACAGATACGCAGTATTTT. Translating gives CASDNGQVITDTQYF. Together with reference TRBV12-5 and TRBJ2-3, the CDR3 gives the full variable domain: DARVTQTPRHKVTEMGQEVTMRCQPILGHNTVFWYRQTMMQGLELLAYFRNRAPLDDSGMPKDRFSAEMPDATLATLKIQPSEPRDSAVYFCASDNGQVITDTQYFGPGTRLTVL.

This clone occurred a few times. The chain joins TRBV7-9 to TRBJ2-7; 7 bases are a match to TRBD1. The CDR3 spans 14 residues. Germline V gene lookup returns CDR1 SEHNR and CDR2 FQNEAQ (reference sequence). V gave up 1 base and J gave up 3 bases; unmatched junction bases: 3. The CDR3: CASSLGQGIYEQYF. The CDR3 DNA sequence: TGTGCCAGCAGCTTAGGACAGGGAATCTACGAGCAGTACTTC.

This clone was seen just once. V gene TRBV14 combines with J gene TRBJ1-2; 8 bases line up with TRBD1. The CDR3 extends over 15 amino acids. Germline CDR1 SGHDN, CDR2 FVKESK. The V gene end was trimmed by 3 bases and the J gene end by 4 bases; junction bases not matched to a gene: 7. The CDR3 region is CASSQGTGGGYGYTF. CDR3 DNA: TGTGCCAGCAGCCAGGGGACAGGAGGGGGCTATGGCTACACCTTC.

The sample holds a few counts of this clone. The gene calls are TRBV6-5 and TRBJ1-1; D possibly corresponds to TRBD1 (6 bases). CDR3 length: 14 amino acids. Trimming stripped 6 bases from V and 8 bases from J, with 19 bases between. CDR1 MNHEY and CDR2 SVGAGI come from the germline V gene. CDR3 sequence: CASRSTFGQSEAFF. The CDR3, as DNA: TGTGCCAGCAGGAGCACCTTTGGACAGTCCGAAGCTTTCTTT.

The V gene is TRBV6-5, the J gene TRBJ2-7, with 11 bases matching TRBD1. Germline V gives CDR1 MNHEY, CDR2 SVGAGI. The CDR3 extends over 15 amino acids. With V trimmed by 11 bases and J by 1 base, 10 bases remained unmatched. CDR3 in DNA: TGTGCCGTCACCTCGGGGACAGGGGGGTCCTACGAGCAGTACTTC. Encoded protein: CAVTSGTGGSYEQYF.

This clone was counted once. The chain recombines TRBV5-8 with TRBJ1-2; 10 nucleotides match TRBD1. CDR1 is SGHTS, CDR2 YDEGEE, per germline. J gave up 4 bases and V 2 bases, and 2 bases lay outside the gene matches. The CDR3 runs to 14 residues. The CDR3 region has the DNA TGTGCCAGCAGCTTTGGACAGGGGGTCTATGGCTACACCTTC. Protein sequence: CASSFGQGVYGYTF.

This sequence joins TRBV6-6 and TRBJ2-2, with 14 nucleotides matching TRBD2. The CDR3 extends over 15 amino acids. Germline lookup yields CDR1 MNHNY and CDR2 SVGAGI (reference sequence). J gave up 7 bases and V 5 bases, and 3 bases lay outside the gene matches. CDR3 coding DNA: TGTGCCAGCAGTCCGGGACTAGCGGGAGTCGGGGAGCTGTTTTTT. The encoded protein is CASSPGLAGVGELFF.

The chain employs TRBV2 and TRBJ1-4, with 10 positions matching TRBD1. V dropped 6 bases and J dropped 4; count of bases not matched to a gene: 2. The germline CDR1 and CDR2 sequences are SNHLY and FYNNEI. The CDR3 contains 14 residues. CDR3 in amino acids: CASSRDRGNEKLFF. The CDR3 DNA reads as TGTGCCAGCAGCCGGGACAGGGGTAATGAAAAACTGTTTTTT.

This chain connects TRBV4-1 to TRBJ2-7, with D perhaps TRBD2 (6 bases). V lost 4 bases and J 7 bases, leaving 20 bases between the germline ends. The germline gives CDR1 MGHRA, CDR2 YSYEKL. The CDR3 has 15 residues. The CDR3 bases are TGCGCCAGCAGCCGAGAGGACTACCAACTAGAGGAGCAGTACTTC. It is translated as CASSREDYQLEEQYF.

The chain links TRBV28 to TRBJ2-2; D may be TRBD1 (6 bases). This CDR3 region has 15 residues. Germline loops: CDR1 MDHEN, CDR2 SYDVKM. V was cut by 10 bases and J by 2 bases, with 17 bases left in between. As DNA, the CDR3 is TGTGCCACCACCGAACCGGGACAAAACACCGGGGAGCTGTTTTTT. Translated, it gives CATTEPGQNTGELFF.

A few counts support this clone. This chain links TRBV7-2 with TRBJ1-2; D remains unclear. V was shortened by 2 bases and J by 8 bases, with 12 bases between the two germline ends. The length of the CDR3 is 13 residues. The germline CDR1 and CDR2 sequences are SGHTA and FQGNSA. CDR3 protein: CASSLNSFEGYTF. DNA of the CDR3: TGTGCCAGCAGCTTAAACAGCTTTGAGGGCTACACCTTC.

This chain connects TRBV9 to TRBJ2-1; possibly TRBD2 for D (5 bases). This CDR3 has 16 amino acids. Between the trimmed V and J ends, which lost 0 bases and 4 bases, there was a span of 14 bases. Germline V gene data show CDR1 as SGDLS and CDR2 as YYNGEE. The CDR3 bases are TGTGCCAGCAGCGTAGCTGGTGCGGGCGGTTACAATGAGCAGTTCTTC. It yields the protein CASSVAGAGGYNEQFF.

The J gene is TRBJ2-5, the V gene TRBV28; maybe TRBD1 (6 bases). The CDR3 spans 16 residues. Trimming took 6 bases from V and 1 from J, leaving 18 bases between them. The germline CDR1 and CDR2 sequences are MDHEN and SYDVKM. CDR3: CASSSPRQVPQETQYF. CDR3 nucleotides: TGTGCCAGCAGCTCTCCTAGACAGGTTCCCCAAGAGACCCAGTACTTC.

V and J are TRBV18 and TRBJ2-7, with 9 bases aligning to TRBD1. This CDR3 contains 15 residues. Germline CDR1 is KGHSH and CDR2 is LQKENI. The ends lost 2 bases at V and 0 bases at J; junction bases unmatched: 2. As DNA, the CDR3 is TGTGCCAGCTCACCAAAGACAGGGGGCTCCTACGAGCAGTACTTC. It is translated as CASSPKTGGSYEQYF. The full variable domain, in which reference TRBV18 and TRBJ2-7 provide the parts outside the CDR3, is NAGVMQNPRHLVRRRGQEARLRCSPMKGHSHVYWYRQLPEEGLKFMVYLQKENIIDESGMPKERFSAEFPKEGPSILRIQQVVRGDSAAYFCASSPKTGGSYEQYFGPGTRLTVT.